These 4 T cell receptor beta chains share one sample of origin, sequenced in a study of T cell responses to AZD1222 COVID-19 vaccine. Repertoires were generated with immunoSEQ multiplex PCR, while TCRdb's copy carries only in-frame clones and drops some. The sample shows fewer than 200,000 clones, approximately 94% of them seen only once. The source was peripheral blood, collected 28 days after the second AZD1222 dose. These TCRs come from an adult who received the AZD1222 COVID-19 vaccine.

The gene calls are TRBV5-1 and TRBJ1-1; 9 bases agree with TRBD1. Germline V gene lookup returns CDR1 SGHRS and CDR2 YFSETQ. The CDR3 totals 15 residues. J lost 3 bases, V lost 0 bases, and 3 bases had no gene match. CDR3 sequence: CASSLGQGGYTEAFF. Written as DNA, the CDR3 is TGCGCCAGCAGCTTGGGACAGGGGGGATACACTGAAGCTTTCTTT.

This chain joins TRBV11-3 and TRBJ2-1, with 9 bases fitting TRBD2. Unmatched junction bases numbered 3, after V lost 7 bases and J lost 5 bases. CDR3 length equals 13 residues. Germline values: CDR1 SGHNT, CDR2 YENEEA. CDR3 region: CASKKREDNEQFF. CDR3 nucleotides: TGTGCCAGCAAGAAGCGGGAGGACAATGAGCAGTTCTTC.

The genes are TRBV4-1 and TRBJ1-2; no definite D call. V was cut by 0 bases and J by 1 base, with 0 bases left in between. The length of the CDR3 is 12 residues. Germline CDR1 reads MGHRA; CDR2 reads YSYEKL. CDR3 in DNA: TGCGCCAGCAGCCAAGATAACTATGGCTACACCTTC. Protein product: CASSQDNYGYTF.

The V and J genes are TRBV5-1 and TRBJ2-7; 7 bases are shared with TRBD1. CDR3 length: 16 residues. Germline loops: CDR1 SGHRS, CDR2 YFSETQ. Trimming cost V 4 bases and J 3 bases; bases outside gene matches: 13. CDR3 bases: TGCGCCAGCAGCCACGGACAGGTAGCATCCTTCTACGAGCAGTACTTC. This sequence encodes CASSHGQVASFYEQYF.